Presented here are 3 T cell receptor beta chains from one specimen sequenced in a study of T cells in Graves' hyperthyroidism and ophthalmopathy. It was RNA transcripts that yielded the amplified TCR beta CDR3 regions. HTBI primers drove first-round RT-PCR of the TCR CDR3. TCRdb re-analysed the multiplex PCR reads in MiXCR, keeping a single row per CDR3 protein. The sample consists of 500,000 to 800,000 distinct CDR3 sequences, just under 45% of them appearing once. Sequencing was performed on peripheral blood or thyroid tissue (not recorded which). The origin of the receptors is an adult man with Graves' disease, either hyperthyroidism or ophthalmopathy (not recorded which).

The CDR3 loop is CSAGKAGNTEAFF. CDR3 bases: TGCAGCGCTGGGAAGGCTGGAAACACTGAAGCTTTCTTT. The chain combines TRBV29-1 with TRBJ1-1; no reliable D call. There are 13 residues in the CDR3. Trimming removed 7 bases at V and 2 bases at J, with 14 bases between. Germline assignment: CDR1 SQVTM and CDR2 ANQGSEA.

As for this clonotype: Given a much more abundant clone one base away, this may be a read error. The rearrangement links TRBV5-1 to TRBJ2-7, with D perhaps matching TRBD2 (6 bases). V shed 3 bases and J shed 10 bases, with 14 bases lying between them. The CDR3 totals 12 residues. The germline V gene has CDR1 SGHRS and CDR2 YFSETQ. CDR3 sequence (DNA): TGCGCCAGCAGCTCGGGAGAGGACGGACAGTACTTC. Amino acids: CASSSGEDGQYF.

As concerns this clonotype: It may be a read error: a sequence one base away is much more abundant. The CDR3 reads CASSSDQKQLFF. The CDR3 DNA follows: TGTGCCAGCAGCTCCGACCAGAAGCAACTGTTTTTT. This chain links TRBV7-8 with TRBJ1-4; D unclear. This CDR3 contains 12 residues. Germline V lookup: CDR1 SGHVS, CDR2 FQNEAQ. V was shortened by 4 bases and J by 12 bases, with 12 bases between the two germline ends.